This T cell receptor beta chain is from a study of brain T cells in children with intractable seizures. Study results and limitations: Patients' HCMV serostatus was unknown; virus specificity rests on CDR3 similarity alone. Absence of clones before surgery may stem from lower sequencing depth.

Only cases whose brain tissue showed the highest T cell transcript signatures were sequenced. Profiled with immunoSEQ multiplex PCR; TCRdb holds only in-frame clones, not every one. The table has roughly 80,000 clones, around 91% seen once. As regards this clone: Antigen: not known.

The CDR3 sequence is 16 residues long. Trimming cost V 0 bases and J 9 bases, with 18 bases left between them. CDR1 MNHEY and CDR2 SMNVEV come from the germline V gene (reference sequence). The starting material was peripheral blood, obtained at surgery. The receptor's source is a girl aged 2-9 years with Rasmussen encephalitis and intractable seizures. The chain couples TRBV27 to TRBJ2-1, with no clear D. CDR3 loop: CASSLSRSGATVEQFF. The CDR3 DNA reads as TGTGCCAGCAGTTTATCCCGTTCGGGCGCTACCGTTGAGCAGTTCTTC.